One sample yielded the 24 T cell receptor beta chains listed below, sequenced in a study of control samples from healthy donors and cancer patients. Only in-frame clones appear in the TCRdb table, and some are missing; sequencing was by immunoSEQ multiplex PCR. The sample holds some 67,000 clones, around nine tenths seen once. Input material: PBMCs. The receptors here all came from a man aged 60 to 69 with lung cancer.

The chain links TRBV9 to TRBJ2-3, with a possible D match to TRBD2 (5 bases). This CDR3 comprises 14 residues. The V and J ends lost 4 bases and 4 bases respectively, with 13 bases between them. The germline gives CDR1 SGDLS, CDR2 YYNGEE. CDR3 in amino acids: CASSKTGYADTQYF. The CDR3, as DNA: TGTGCCAGCAGCAAAACGGGGTACGCAGATACGCAGTATTTT.

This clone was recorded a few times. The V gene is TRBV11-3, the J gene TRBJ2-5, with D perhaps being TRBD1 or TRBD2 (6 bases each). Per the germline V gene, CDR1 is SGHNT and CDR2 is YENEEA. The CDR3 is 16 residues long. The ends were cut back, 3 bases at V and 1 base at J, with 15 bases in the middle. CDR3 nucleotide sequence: TGTGCCAGCAGCTTGGGGGACGGGGGCCCCCAAGAGACCCAGTACTTC. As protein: CASSLGDGGPQETQYF. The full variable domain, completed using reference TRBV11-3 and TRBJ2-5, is EAGVVQSPRYKIIEKKQPVAFWCNPISGHNTLYWYLQNLGQGPELLIRYENEEAVDDSQLPKDRFSAERLKGVDSTLKIQPAELGDSAVYLCASSLGDGGPQETQYFGPGTRLLVL.

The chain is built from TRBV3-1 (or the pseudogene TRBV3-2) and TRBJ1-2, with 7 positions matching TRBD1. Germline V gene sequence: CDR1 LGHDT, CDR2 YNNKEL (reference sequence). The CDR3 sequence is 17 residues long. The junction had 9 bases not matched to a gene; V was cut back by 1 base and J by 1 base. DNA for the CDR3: TGTGCCAGCAGCCAAGCCGCGGGACAGCAATTTAACTATGGCTACACCTTC. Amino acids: CASSQAAGQQFNYGYTF.

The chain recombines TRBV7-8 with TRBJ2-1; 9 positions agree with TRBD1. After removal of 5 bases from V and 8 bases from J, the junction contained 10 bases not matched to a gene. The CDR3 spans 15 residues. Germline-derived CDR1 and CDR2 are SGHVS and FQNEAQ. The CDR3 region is CASSPLGQGWYEQFF. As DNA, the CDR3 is TGTGCCAGCAGCCCACTCGGACAGGGGTGGTATGAGCAGTTCTTC.

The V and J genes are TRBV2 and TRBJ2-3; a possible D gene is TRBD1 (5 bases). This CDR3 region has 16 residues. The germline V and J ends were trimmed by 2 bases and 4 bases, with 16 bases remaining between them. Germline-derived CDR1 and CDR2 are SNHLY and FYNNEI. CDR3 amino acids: CASSEMWGPSPDTQYF. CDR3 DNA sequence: TGTGCCAGCAGTGAAATGTGGGGCCCGAGTCCAGATACGCAGTATTTT.

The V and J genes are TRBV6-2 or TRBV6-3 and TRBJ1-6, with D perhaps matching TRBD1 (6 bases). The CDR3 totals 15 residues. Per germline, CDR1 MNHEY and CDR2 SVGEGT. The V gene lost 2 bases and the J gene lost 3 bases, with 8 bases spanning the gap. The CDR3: CASSYAQGYNSPLHF. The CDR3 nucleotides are TGTGCCAGCAGTTACGCACAGGGCTATAATTCACCCCTCCACTTT.

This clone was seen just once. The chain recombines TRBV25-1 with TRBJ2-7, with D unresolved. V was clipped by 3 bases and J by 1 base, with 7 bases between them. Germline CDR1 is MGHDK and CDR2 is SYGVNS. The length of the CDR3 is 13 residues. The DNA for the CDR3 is TGTGCCAGCAGTGATCCGCATTCCTACGAGCAGTACGTC. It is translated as CASSDPHSYEQYV.

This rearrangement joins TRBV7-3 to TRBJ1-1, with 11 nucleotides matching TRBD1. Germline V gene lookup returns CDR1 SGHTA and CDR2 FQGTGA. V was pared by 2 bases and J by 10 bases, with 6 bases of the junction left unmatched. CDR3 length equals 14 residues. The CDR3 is CASSLSGQGEVAFF. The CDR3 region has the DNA TGTGCCAGCAGCTTATCGGGACAGGGGGAGGTAGCTTTCTTT.

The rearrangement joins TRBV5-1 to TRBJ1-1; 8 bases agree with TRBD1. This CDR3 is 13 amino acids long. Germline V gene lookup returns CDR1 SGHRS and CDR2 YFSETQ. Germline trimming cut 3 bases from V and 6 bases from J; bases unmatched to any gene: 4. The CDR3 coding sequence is TGCGCCAGCAGCTGGGGGACAGGAGCTGAAGCTTTCTTT. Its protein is CASSWGTGAEAFF.

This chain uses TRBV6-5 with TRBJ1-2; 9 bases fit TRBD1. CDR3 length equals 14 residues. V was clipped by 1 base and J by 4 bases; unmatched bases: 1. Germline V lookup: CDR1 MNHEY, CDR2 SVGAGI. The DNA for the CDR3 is TGTGCCAGCAGTTACTTGACAGGGGGCTATGGCTACACCTTC. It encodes CASSYLTGGYGYTF.

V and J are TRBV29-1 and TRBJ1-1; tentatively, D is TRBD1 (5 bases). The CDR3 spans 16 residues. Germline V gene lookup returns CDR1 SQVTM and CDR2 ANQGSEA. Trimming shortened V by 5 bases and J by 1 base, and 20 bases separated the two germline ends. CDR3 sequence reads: CSVKHYEGTGNTEAFF. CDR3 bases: TGCAGCGTTAAGCATTATGAGGGGACGGGGAACACTGAAGCTTTCTTT.

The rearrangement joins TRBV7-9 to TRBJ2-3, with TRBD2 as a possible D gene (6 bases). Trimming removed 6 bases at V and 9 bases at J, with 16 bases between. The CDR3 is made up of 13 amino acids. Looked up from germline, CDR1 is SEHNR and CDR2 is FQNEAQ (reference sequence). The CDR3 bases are TGTGCCAGCAGTCCACTAGCCGCGTGGACGCAGTATTTT. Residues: CASSPLAAWTQYF. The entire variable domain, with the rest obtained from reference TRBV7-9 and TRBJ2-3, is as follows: DTGVSQNPRHKITKRGQNVTFRCDPISEHNRLYWYRQTLGQGPEFLTYFQNEAQLEKSRLLSDRFSAERPKGSFSTLEIQRTEQGDSAMYLCASSPLAAWTQYFGPGTRLTVL.

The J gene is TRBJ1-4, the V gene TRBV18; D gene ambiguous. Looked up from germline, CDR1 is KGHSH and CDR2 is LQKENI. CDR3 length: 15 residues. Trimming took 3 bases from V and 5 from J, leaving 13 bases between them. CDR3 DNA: TGTGCCAGCTCACCCAGACTTGGACGGAATGAAAAACTGTTTTTT. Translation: CASSPRLGRNEKLFF.

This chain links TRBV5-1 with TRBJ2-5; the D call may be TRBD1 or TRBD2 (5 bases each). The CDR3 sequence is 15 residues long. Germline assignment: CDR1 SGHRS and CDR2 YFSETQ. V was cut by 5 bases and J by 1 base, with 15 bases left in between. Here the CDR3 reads CASRLGANVQETQYF. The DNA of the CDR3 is TGCGCCAGCAGGCTCGGGGCTAATGTCCAAGAGACCCAGTACTTC.

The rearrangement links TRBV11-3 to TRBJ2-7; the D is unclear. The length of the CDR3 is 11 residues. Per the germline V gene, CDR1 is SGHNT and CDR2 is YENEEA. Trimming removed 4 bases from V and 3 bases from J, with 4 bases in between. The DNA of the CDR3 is TGTGCCAGCAGCTCCTTCTACGAGCAGTACGTC. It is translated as CASSSFYEQYV.

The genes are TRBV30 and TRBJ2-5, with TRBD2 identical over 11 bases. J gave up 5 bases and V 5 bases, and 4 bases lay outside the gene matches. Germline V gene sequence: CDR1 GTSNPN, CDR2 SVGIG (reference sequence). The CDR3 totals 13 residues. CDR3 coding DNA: TGTGCCTGGGGAATAGCGGGGGGGGAGACCCAGTACTTC. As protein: CAWGIAGGETQYF.

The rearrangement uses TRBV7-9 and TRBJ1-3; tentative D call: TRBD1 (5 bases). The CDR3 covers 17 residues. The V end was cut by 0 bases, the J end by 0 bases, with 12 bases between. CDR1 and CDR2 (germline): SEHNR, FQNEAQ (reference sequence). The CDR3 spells CASSLAEGFLSGNTIYF. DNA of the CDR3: TGTGCCAGCAGCTTAGCAGAGGGGTTCCTCTCTGGAAACACCATATATTTT.

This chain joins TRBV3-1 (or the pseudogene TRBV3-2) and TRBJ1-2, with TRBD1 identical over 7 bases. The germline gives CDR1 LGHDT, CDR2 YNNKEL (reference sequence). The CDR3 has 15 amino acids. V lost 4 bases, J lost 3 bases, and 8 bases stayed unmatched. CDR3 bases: TGTGCCAGCAGCCGGTATATCCAGGGGGACTATGGCTACACCTTC. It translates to CASSRYIQGDYGYTF.

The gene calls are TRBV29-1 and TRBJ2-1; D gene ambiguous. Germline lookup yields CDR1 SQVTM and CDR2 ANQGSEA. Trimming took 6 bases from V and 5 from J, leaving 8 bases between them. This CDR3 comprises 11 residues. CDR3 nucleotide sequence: TGCAGCGTCCTCCTGAACAATGAGCAGTTCTTC. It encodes CSVLLNNEQFF.

DNA of the CDR3: TGTGCCAGCAGACCACAGGTGACCGGGGAGCTGTTTTTT. Translating gives CASRPQVTGELFF. The chain carries TRBV2 and TRBJ2-2, with D tentatively TRBD1 (5 bases). Trimming shortened V by 6 bases and J by 5 bases, and 10 bases separated the two germline ends. Germline CDR1 reads SNHLY; CDR2 reads FYNNEI. The CDR3 has 13 residues.

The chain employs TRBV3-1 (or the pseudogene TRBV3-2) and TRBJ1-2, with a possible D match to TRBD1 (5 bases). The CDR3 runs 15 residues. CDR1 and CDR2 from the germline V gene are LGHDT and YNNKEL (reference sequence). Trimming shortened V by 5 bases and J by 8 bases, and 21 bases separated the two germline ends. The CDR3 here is CASSKRQSGGLGYTF. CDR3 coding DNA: TGTGCCAGCAGCAAAAGGCAGAGCGGGGGATTAGGCTACACCTTC.

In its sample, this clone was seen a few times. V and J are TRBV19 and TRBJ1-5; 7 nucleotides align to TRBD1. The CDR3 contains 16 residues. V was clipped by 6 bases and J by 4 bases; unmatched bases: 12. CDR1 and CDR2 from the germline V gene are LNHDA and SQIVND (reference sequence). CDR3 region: CASSPLQGSENQPQHF. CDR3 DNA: TGTGCCAGTAGCCCATTACAGGGGTCTGAAAATCAGCCCCAGCATTTT.

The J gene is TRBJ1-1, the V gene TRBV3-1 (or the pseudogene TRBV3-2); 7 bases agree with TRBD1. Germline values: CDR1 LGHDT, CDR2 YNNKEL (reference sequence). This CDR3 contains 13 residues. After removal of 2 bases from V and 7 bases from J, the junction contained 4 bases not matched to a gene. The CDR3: CASSQNRGGEAFF. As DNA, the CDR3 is TGTGCCAGCAGCCAAAACAGGGGTGGTGAAGCTTTCTTT.

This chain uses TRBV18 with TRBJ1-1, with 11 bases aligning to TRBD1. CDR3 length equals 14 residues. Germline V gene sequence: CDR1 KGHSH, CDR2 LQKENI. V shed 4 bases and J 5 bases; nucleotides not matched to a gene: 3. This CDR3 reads CASSLGQGATEAFF. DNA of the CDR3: TGTGCCAGCTCACTTGGACAGGGGGCAACTGAAGCTTTCTTT.